The clone carrying this T cell receptor (beta chain) was seen once. Its specificity is not known. This may be a read error: a much more frequent sequence differs by one nucleotide. The data are from a study of breast tumors, draining lymph nodes, adjacent tissues. Study results and caveats: Luminal-like breast cancer showed significantly greater tumor-nontumor repertoire similarity than basal-like breast cancer did. Data fit most tumor T cells coming from lymph node, expanding in tumor. Tumor TCR diversity was below lymph nodes but above nontumor tissue. Data only fit, rather than demonstrated, lymph node origin of most tumor T cells.

Samples came from axillary lymph nodes draining the breast cancer. Germline CDR1 and CDR2: SEHNR and FQNEAQ (reference sequence). The CDR3 contains 14 residues. From the multiplex PCR reads, TCRdb called clonotypes with MiXCR, one entry per CDR3 protein. The sample contains approximately 120,000 distinct CDR3 sequences, about 20% of which appear only once. The TCR comes from a female donor with breast cancer. Some clones in this sample may be carry-over from other donors' samples. This sequence joins TRBV7-9 and TRBJ2-5; tentative D call: TRBD2 (7 bases). Sequenced input: axillary lymph node tissue. CDR3 nucleotide sequence: TGTACCAGCAGCTTTGGGGGGGCTGGAGAGACCCAGTACTTC. Its translation is CTSSFGGAGETQYF. Complete variable domain (other parts from reference TRBV7-9 and TRBJ2-5): DTGVSQNPRHKITKRGQNVTFRCDPISEHNRLYWYRQTLGQGPEFLTYFQNEAQLEKSRLLSDRFSAERPKGSFSTLEIQRTEQGDSAMYLCTSSFGGAGETQYFGPGTRLLVL.